These 23 T cell receptor beta chains came from one sample sequenced in a study of blood T cell repertoires in COVID-19. Assay: immunoSEQ multiplex PCR; the TCRdb copy retains only in-frame clones and omits some. The profile covers roughly 150,000 clones, with approximately 87% appearing a single time and around 6.1% taken by the ten largest. Sequencing was done on a sample of peripheral blood. Source of these receptors: a man of 80 years or more with acute or convalescent COVID-19.

V and J are TRBV25-1 and TRBJ1-6, with TRBD1 identical over 8 bases. Germline V gene sequence: CDR1 MGHDK, CDR2 SYGVNS. V was pared by 5 bases and J by 6 bases, with 9 bases of the junction left unmatched. There are 16 residues in the CDR3. The CDR3: CASSSPGGAGNSPLHF. CDR3 sequence (DNA): TGTGCCAGCAGTTCCCCAGGGGGCGCCGGTAATTCACCCCTCCACTTT. Variable domain in full (rest from reference TRBV25-1 and TRBJ1-6): EADIYQTPRYLVIGTGKKITLECSQTMGHDKMYWYQQDPGMELHLIHYSYGVNSTEKGDLSSESTVSRIRTEHFPLTLESARPSHTSQYLCASSSPGGAGNSPLHFGNGTRLTVT.

The CDR3 protein is CASSQGRNTEAFF. The CDR3 nucleotides read TGTGCCAGCAGCCAGGGGCGGAACACTGAAGCTTTCTTT. The gene calls are TRBV7-2 and TRBJ1-1, with a weak D call TRBD1 (6 bases). From germline, CDR1 is SGHTA and CDR2 FQGNSA. Trimming removed 5 bases from V and 1 base from J, with 8 bases in between. This CDR3 comprises 13 residues.

As for this clone: At one boundary the junction diverges from the germline segment, which might be a read error. The V and J genes are TRBV11-2 and TRBJ2-1; TRBD2 agrees at 10 bases. CDR1 is SGHAT, CDR2 FQNNGV, per germline. The CDR3 contains 15 residues. The chain's CDR3 is CVSSLESGRGPALFF. The CDR3 nucleotides are TGTGTCAGCAGCTTAGAGAGCGGGAGGGGCCCGGCGTTATTCTTC. Filled out from reference TRBV11-2 and TRBJ2-1, the complete variable domain reads EAGVAQSPRYKIIEKRQSVAFWCNPISGHATLYWYQQILGQGPKLLIQFQNNGVVDDSQLPKDRFSAERLKGVDSTLKIQPAKLEDSAVYLCVSSLESGRGPALFFGPGTRLTVL.

The chain recombines TRBV19 with TRBJ2-3, with a weak D call TRBD2 (5 bases). The CDR3 length is 15 residues. CDR1 is LNHDA and CDR2 is SQIVND in the germline V gene (reference sequence). V lost 2 bases and J lost 2, with 11 bases in between. As DNA, the CDR3 is TGTGCCAGTAGTATACCGGGGTCCTACACAGATACGCAGTATTTT. Translating gives CASSIPGSYTDTQYF.

This clone showed up just a few times. The chain couples TRBV19 to TRBJ2-2; D ambiguous. V lost 6 bases and J 3 bases, leaving 14 bases between the germline ends. This CDR3 has 15 residues. The germline V gene has CDR1 LNHDA and CDR2 SQIVND (reference sequence). CDR3 in amino acids: CASSPLTRHTGELFF. For the CDR3, the DNA is TGTGCCAGTAGCCCTTTGACAAGGCACACCGGGGAGCTGTTTTTT.

This clone was observed once. The chain has TRBV6-5 and TRBJ2-2, with D unclear. This CDR3 contains 12 residues. V lost 7 bases, J lost 4 bases, and 7 bases lay in between. CDR1 and CDR2 (germline): MNHEY, SVGAGI. This chain's CDR3 is CASNTLTGELFF. The CDR3 bases are TGTGCCAGCAATACTCTCACCGGGGAGCTGTTTTTT.

This rearrangement joins TRBV10-3 to TRBJ2-2; 7 bases fit TRBD2. This CDR3 comprises 16 residues. Germline V gene lookup returns CDR1 ENHRY and CDR2 SYGVKD. Trimming cost V 2 bases and J 1 base; bases outside gene matches: 4. CDR3 sequence (DNA): TGTGCCATCAGTGAGATGGCTAGCGGGAACACCGGGGAGCTGTTTTTT. It translates to CAISEMASGNTGELFF.

The J gene is TRBJ1-2, the V gene TRBV29-1; a possible D gene is TRBD1 (6 bases). Germline V CDR1 and CDR2: SQVTM, ANQGSEA. The germline V and J ends were trimmed by 1 base and 6 bases, with 9 bases remaining between them. CDR3 length: 12 amino acids. CDR3 nucleotide sequence: TGCAGCGTTGAAGTCGCAGGGGATGGCTACACCTTC. It yields the protein CSVEVAGDGYTF. Full variable domain (outside the CDR3, taken from reference TRBV29-1 and TRBJ1-2): SAVISQKPSRDICQRGTSLTIQCQVDSQVTMMFWYRQQPGQSLTLIATANQGSEATYESGFVIDKFPISRPNLTFSTLTVSNMSPEDSSIYLCSVEVAGDGYTFGSGTRLTVV.

The V and J genes are TRBV5-6 and TRBJ1-3; D gene unclear. Trimming left V 0 bases short and J 0 bases short, with 10 bases between. This CDR3 is built from 16 residues. CDR1 SGHDT and CDR2 YYEEEE come from the germline V gene. The CDR3 spells CASSLGLIFSGNTIYF. As DNA, the CDR3 is TGTGCCAGCAGCTTGGGTTTAATCTTCTCTGGAAACACCATATATTTT.

J is TRBJ2-7 and V is TRBV6-2 or TRBV6-3, with 9 nucleotides matching TRBD1. Germline assignment: CDR1 MNHEY and CDR2 SVGEGT. The trim removed 2 bases at V and 6 bases at J, leaving 11 bases unmatched. This CDR3 has 16 amino acids. This chain's CDR3 is CASSYDPGQGIREQYF. The DNA for the CDR3 is TGTGCCAGCAGTTACGATCCGGGACAGGGCATTCGCGAGCAGTACTTC.

The chain combines TRBV2 with TRBJ1-6; the D is unclear. CDR1 and CDR2 from the germline V gene are SNHLY and FYNNEI. The CDR3 is 13 amino acids. With 10 bases removed from V and 3 bases from J, the gap between germline ends came to 10 bases. The chain's CDR3 is CAMRRDYNSPLHF. The CDR3 DNA reads TGTGCCATGCGCCGGGACTATAATTCACCCCTCCACTTT.

V is TRBV4-2 and J is TRBJ2-3, with 8 nucleotides matching TRBD2. This CDR3 contains 15 residues. Germline V lookup: CDR1 LGHNA, CDR2 YNFKEQ. V lost 6 bases and J lost 2; bases outside the gene matches: 7. The CDR3 DNA reads as TGTGCCAGCAGTTTAGCGGGGAGAGTCACAGATACGCAGTATTTT. Residues: CASSLAGRVTDTQYF.

This chain uses TRBV5-4 with TRBJ2-5; D is perhaps TRBD2 (5 bases). CDR1 is SGHNT, CDR2 YYREEE, per germline (reference sequence). The CDR3 spans 15 residues. V was trimmed by 2 bases and J by 5 bases, leaving 16 bases between them. CDR3 in DNA: TGTGCCAGCAGCTTAAGGACTCCAGTAGGGGAGACCCAGTACTTC. It translates to CASSLRTPVGETQYF.

This sequence joins TRBV21-1 and TRBJ1-4; TRBD1, as called in the table, went unchecked against the DNA. TRBV21-1 represents a pseudogene. This CDR3 spans 11 amino acids. As DNA, the CDR3 is TGTGCCAGCAGCAAAGAGCAGGAACTGTTTTTT. Amino acid sequence: CASSKEQELFF.

This chain uses TRBV19 with TRBJ1-1; D remains unclear. The V gene lost 4 bases and the J gene lost 3 bases, with 9 bases spanning the gap. This CDR3 is 13 amino acids long. Germline V gene sequence: CDR1 LNHDA, CDR2 SQIVND (reference sequence). As DNA, the CDR3 is TGTGCCAGTAGTACGATCGGGGACACTGAAGCTTTCTTT. Its protein product is CASSTIGDTEAFF.

The rearrangement joins TRBV9 to TRBJ2-7, with TRBD1 as a possible D gene (5 bases). Deletions cut 1 base from V and 3 bases from J, with 14 bases between. CDR1 is SGDLS and CDR2 is YYNGEE in the germline V gene. The CDR3 runs 15 residues. The CDR3 sequence is CASSVTPGAIYEQYF. CDR3 nucleotide sequence: TGTGCCAGCAGCGTAACTCCTGGGGCGATCTACGAGCAGTACTTC. The variable domain in full, with the rest retrieved from reference TRBV9 and TRBJ2-7, is DSGVTQTPKHLITATGQRVTLRCSPRSGDLSVYWYQQSLDQGLQFLIQYYNGEERAKGNILERFSAQQFPDLHSELNLSSLELGDSALYFCASSVTPGAIYEQYFGPGTRLTVT.

V and J are TRBV4-2 and TRBJ2-7, with TRBD1 identical over 11 bases. Germline V CDR1 and CDR2: LGHNA, YNFKEQ. Trimming removed 1 base from V and 4 bases from J; junction bases left unmatched: 3. The length of the CDR3 is 15 residues. In DNA form, the CDR3 reads TGTGCCAGCAGCCAAGTGGGACAGGGGGTATACGAGCAGTACTTC. Encoded protein: CASSQVGQGVYEQYF.

The chain recombines TRBV24-1 with TRBJ1-5; tentative D call: TRBD1 (6 bases). The V gene lost 4 bases and the J gene lost 2 bases, with 8 bases spanning the gap. The CDR3 has 14 amino acids. Germline loops: CDR1 KGHDR, CDR2 SFDVKD. The CDR3 loop is CATSEKGGNQPQHF. The CDR3 DNA sequence: TGTGCCACCAGTGAGAAGGGGGGCAATCAGCCCCAGCATTTT.

The J gene is TRBJ2-1, the V gene TRBV5-1; 11 bases line up with TRBD1. V lost 7 bases, J lost 0 bases, and 9 bases stayed unmatched. The CDR3 totals 17 residues. Germline CDR1 is SGHRS and CDR2 is YFSETQ. CDR3 bases: TGCGCCAGCCAGGGACAGGGGGACCTTAGCTCCTACAATGAGCAGTTCTTC. Amino acids: CASQGQGDLSSYNEQFF.

V gene TRBV5-1 combines with J gene TRBJ2-7; TRBD2 is a possible D gene (5 bases). Trimming stripped 3 bases from V and 0 bases from J, with 10 bases between. This CDR3 is 14 amino acids long. Germline CDR1 is SGHRS and CDR2 is YFSETQ. CDR3 residues: CASSSVGVSYEQYF. The CDR3 DNA is TGCGCCAGCAGCTCGGTCGGGGTCTCCTACGAGCAGTACTTC.

V is TRBV5-1 and J is TRBJ2-5, with D unclear. With 4 bases removed from V and 1 base from J, the gap between germline ends came to 17 bases. Germline V CDR1 and CDR2: SGHRS, YFSETQ. The CDR3 totals 16 residues. The CDR3 sequence is CASSRKESPFQETQYF. The CDR3 DNA reads TGCGCCAGCAGCCGAAAGGAGAGCCCCTTCCAAGAGACCCAGTACTTC.

This clone was detected once. CDR3 in amino acids: CASSSPGNTIYF. The CDR3, as DNA: TGTGCCAGCAGTTCTCCTGGAAACACCATATATTTT. The chain employs TRBV28 and TRBJ1-3; unclear D gene. CDR3 length equals 12 residues. Trimming cost V 4 bases and J 2 bases, with 3 bases left between them. From germline, CDR1 is MDHEN and CDR2 SYDVKM.

This clone was detected only once. This chain joins TRBV7-2 and TRBJ1-4; 11 bases match TRBD1. Germline CDR1 is SGHTA and CDR2 is FQGNSA. The CDR3 covers 16 residues. The ends lost 1 base at V and 2 bases at J; junction bases unmatched: 0. The CDR3 region has the DNA TGTGCCAGCAGCTTAGGGACAGGGGGCACTAATGAAAAACTGTTTTTT. Translation gives CASSLGTGGTNEKLFF. The entire variable domain, with the rest obtained from reference TRBV7-2 and TRBJ1-4, is as follows: GAGVSQSPSNKVTEKGKDVELRCDPISGHTALYWYRQSLGQGLEFLIYFQGNSAPDKSGLPSDRFSAERTGGSVSTLTIQRTQQEDSAVYLCASSLGTGGTNEKLFFGSGTQLSVL.